Below, 30 T cell receptor beta chains from the same sample are listed, as sequenced in a study of blood T cell repertoires in COVID-19. Generated by immunoSEQ multiplex PCR, the TCRdb table keeps only in-frame clones and is missing some. The data hold almost 200,000 clones, with around 85% observed a single time. Sequencing input: peripheral blood. The receptor set was obtained from a woman in her 70s with acute or convalescent COVID-19.

The rearrangement uses TRBV11-2 and TRBJ2-1; TRBD2 matches 9 bases. J gave up 2 bases and V 5 bases, and 13 bases lay outside the gene matches. The germline gives CDR1 SGHAT, CDR2 FQNNGV. The CDR3 extends over 18 amino acids. For the CDR3, the DNA is TGTGCCAGCAGCCCCCCTAGAGTAGCGGGGGATACCTACAATGAGCAGTTCTTC. Encoded protein: CASSPPRVAGDTYNEQFF. The full variable domain, in which reference TRBV11-2 and TRBJ2-1 provide the parts outside the CDR3, is EAGVAQSPRYKIIEKRQSVAFWCNPISGHATLYWYQQILGQGPKLLIQFQNNGVVDDSQLPKDRFSAERLKGVDSTLKIQPAKLEDSAVYLCASSPPRVAGDTYNEQFFGPGTRLTVL.

This rearrangement joins TRBV27 to TRBJ1-1; no definite D call. CDR1 and CDR2 from the germline V gene are MNHEY and SMNVEV (reference sequence). V was shortened by 5 bases and J by 1 base, with 8 bases between the two germline ends. CDR3 length equals 13 residues. The CDR3 DNA sequence: TGTGCCAGCAGTCCAAGAGGGAACACTGAAGCTTTCTTT. Protein sequence: CASSPRGNTEAFF.

In its sample, this clone was seen a few times. V usage is TRBV28 and J usage is TRBJ1-2; TRBD1 matches at 10 bases. V shed 3 bases and J 6 bases; nucleotides not matched to a gene: 7. The CDR3 covers 15 residues. Germline values: CDR1 MDHEN, CDR2 SYDVKM. CDR3 loop: CASSLTGGLRDGYTF. The CDR3, as DNA: TGTGCCAGCAGTTTGACAGGGGGCCTGCGTGATGGCTACACCTTC.

This clone was picked up a small number of times. V usage is TRBV5-4 and J usage is TRBJ1-5; 8 bases line up with TRBD1. The CDR3 length is 15 residues. The germline V gene has CDR1 SGHNT and CDR2 YYREEE (reference sequence). Trimming removed 4 bases from V and 4 bases from J; junction bases left unmatched: 7. The CDR3 reads CASSDGTGRNQPQHF. The CDR3 DNA is TGTGCCAGCAGCGACGGGACAGGTCGTAATCAGCCCCAGCATTTT.

This chain connects TRBV6-5 to TRBJ1-1; D is unresolved. The CDR3 is made up of 14 amino acids. V was shortened by 6 bases and J by 1 base, with 12 bases between the two germline ends. In germline, CDR1 is MNHEY, CDR2 SVGAGI. The CDR3: CASRISLSNTEAFF. CDR3 DNA: TGTGCCAGCAGAATATCGCTATCGAACACTGAAGCTTTCTTT.

The chain joins TRBV6-5 to TRBJ2-1, with 14 nucleotides matching TRBD2. Germline CDR1 MNHEY, CDR2 SVGAGI. The V gene end was trimmed by 6 bases and the J gene end by 6 bases; junction bases not matched to a gene: 4. CDR3 length equals 15 residues. CDR3 region: CASRAGLAGVNEQFF. Here the CDR3 DNA reads TGTGCCAGCAGGGCGGGACTAGCGGGAGTCAATGAGCAGTTCTTC.

This clone was seen only once. V and J are TRBV7-8 and TRBJ1-5; 9 positions match TRBD1. The V gene end was trimmed by 2 bases and the J gene end by 3 bases; junction bases not matched to a gene: 5. The CDR3 totals 16 residues. The germline V gene has CDR1 SGHVS and CDR2 FQNEAQ. Here the CDR3 DNA reads TGTGCCAGCAGCTTACGAGGGACAGGGAACAATCAGCCCCAGCATTTT. Amino acids: CASSLRGTGNNQPQHF.

The chain carries TRBV27 and TRBJ1-2; D is unclear. The CDR3 has 12 residues. The germline CDR1 and CDR2 sequences are MNHEY and SMNVEV (reference sequence). V lost 11 bases and J 8 bases, leaving 18 bases between the germline ends. This CDR3 is CASRVGLGGYTF. The DNA for the CDR3 is TGTGCCTCGAGGGTGGGGTTGGGAGGCTACACCTTC.

V and J are TRBV5-1 and TRBJ2-6; no firm D call. V lost 1 base to trimming and J lost 2 bases, with 7 bases between them. This CDR3 region has 15 residues. CDR1 and CDR2 from the germline V gene are SGHRS and YFSETQ. CDR3 nucleotide sequence: TGCGCCAGCAGCTTGTTGTCGGCTGGGGCCAACGTCCTGACTTTC. It codes for CASSLLSAGANVLTF.

The CDR3 here is CASSLPSYSPLHF. CDR3 in DNA: TGTGCCAGCAGCCTCCCTTCCTATTCACCCCTCCACTTT. This sequence joins TRBV7-2 and TRBJ1-6; D unresolved. CDR3 length: 13 amino acids. Trimming removed 5 bases at V and 8 bases at J, with 10 bases between. The V gene's germline CDR1 is SGHTA and CDR2 FQGNSA.

This chain joins TRBV6-5 and TRBJ2-1; TRBD2 matches at 10 bases. This CDR3 is 15 amino acids long. The trim removed 6 bases at V and 2 bases at J, leaving 4 bases unmatched. Germline CDR1 is MNHEY and CDR2 is SVGAGI. As DNA, the CDR3 is TGTGCCAGCAGAAATAGCGGGGGGCCCTACAATGAGCAGTTCTTC. Residues: CASRNSGGPYNEQFF.

Notes on this clone: Other DNA variants within this sample encode the same CDR3. The chain links TRBV5-1 to TRBJ1-4, with D maybe TRBD1 (6 bases). The V gene lost 3 bases and the J gene lost 3 bases, with 9 bases spanning the gap. This CDR3 is built from 14 residues. Germline lookup yields CDR1 SGHRS and CDR2 YFSETQ. CDR3 sequence (DNA): TGCGCCAGCAGCTCCGGACAGCCTAATGAAAAACTGTTTTTT. Translating it yields CASSSGQPNEKLFF.

V is TRBV11-2 and J is TRBJ1-4, with 7 nucleotides matching TRBD1. The V gene's germline CDR1 is SGHAT and CDR2 FQNNGV. With 5 bases clipped from V and 3 bases from J, the junction kept 6 bases outside the gene matches. The CDR3 length is 15 residues. Written as DNA, the CDR3 is TGTGCCAGCAGCCCGAGGGGGCAGTCTAATGAAAAACTGTTTTTT. The encoded protein is CASSPRGQSNEKLFF.

This clone was detected only once. The genes are TRBV21-1 and TRBJ2-7; TRBD1, as called in the table, went unchecked against the DNA. TRBV21-1 is classified as a pseudogene. The CDR3 has 18 amino acids. This CDR3 is CASGGSSGQGNSGREQYF. The CDR3 DNA is TGTGCCAGCGGGGGATCTTCGGGACAGGGGAACTCCGGGCGCGAGCAGTACTTC.

This clone was detected a few times. The genes are TRBV2 and TRBJ2-1; TRBD2 matches 7 bases. The CDR3 is 14 residues long. The V segment lost 1 base and the J segment 9 bases; nucleotides outside the gene matches: 6. Germline assignment: CDR1 SNHLY and CDR2 FYNNEI. The DNA of the CDR3 is TGTGCCAGCAGTGAAGGCGGGGGTCCTAGTGAGCAGTTCTTC. It is translated as CASSEGGGPSEQFF. Combining the CDR3 with reference TRBV2 and TRBJ2-1 gives the whole variable domain EPEVTQTPSHQVTQMGQEVILRCVPISNHLYFYWYRQILGQKVEFLVSFYNNEISEKSEIFDDQFSVERPDGSNFTLKIRSTKLEDSAMYFCASSEGGGPSEQFFGPGTRLTVL.

The rearrangement links TRBV11-2 to TRBJ2-3; D might be TRBD2 (6 bases). Germline CDR1 is SGHAT and CDR2 is FQNNGV. The CDR3 is 14 amino acids. V was trimmed by 1 base and J by 5 bases, leaving 10 bases between them. The CDR3 region has the DNA TGTGCCAGCAGCTTAGCGGGAGCTGAAGATACGCAGTATTTT. It codes for CASSLAGAEDTQYF. Full variable domain (rest looked up from reference TRBV11-2 and TRBJ2-3): EAGVAQSPRYKIIEKRQSVAFWCNPISGHATLYWYQQILGQGPKLLIQFQNNGVVDDSQLPKDRFSAERLKGVDSTLKIQPAKLEDSAVYLCASSLAGAEDTQYFGPGTRLTVL.

V and J are TRBV11-2 and TRBJ2-7; 9 positions match TRBD1. V was clipped by 5 bases and J by 2 bases; unmatched bases: 4. Germline-derived CDR1 and CDR2 are SGHAT and FQNNGV. CDR3 size: 14 residues. In nucleotides, the CDR3 is TGTGCCAGCAGCCTGGGACAGGGTCCCTACGAGCAGTACTTC. It codes for CASSLGQGPYEQYF.

CDR3: CASSLDGTTPYEQYF. CDR3 in DNA: TGTGCCAGCAGCTTAGATGGGACTACCCCCTACGAGCAGTACTTC. The chain has TRBV11-3 and TRBJ2-7; TRBD2 matches at 7 bases. This CDR3 is built from 15 residues. The V gene end was trimmed by 0 bases and the J gene end by 2 bases; junction bases not matched to a gene: 4. Germline CDR1 SGHNT, CDR2 YENEEA. Filled out from reference TRBV11-3 and TRBJ2-7, the complete variable domain reads EAGVVQSPRYKIIEKKQPVAFWCNPISGHNTLYWYLQNLGQGPELLIRYENEEAVDDSQLPKDRFSAERLKGVDSTLKIQPAELGDSAVYLCASSLDGTTPYEQYFGPGTRLTVT.

The rearrangement links TRBV27 to TRBJ1-5; D possibly corresponds to TRBD1 (5 bases). The CDR3 is 13 residues long. V dropped 6 bases and J dropped 3 bases, with 9 bases sitting between them. Looked up from germline, CDR1 is MNHEY and CDR2 is SMNVEV (reference sequence). Written as DNA, the CDR3 is TGTGCCAGCAGAGGAGGGGTCAATCAGCCCCAGCATTTT. Residues: CASRGGVNQPQHF.

The rearrangement joins TRBV7-9 to TRBJ2-1; TRBD1 matches 10 bases. The junction had 8 bases not matched to a gene; V was cut back by 4 bases and J by 8 bases. The CDR3 runs 15 residues. CDR1 SEHNR and CDR2 FQNEAQ come from the germline V gene (reference sequence). The CDR3 region is CASSSPGQGSDEQFF. In DNA, the CDR3 is TGTGCCAGCAGCTCTCCGGGACAGGGGAGCGATGAGCAGTTCTTC.

V is TRBV5-4 and J is TRBJ1-2, with D perhaps TRBD1 (5 bases). Germline values: CDR1 SGHNT, CDR2 YYREEE (reference sequence). The V gene lost 1 base and the J gene lost 2 bases, with 9 bases spanning the gap. This CDR3 contains 14 residues. CDR3 nucleotides: TGTGCCAGCAGCTTGACGGACACAAACTATGGCTACACCTTC. The encoded protein is CASSLTDTNYGYTF.

This sequence joins TRBV5-4 and TRBJ1-2; 7 bases fit TRBD1. J was trimmed by 5 bases and V by 1 base; bases with no gene match: 5. CDR3 length equals 14 residues. CDR1 and CDR2 (germline): SGHNT, YYREEE (reference sequence). The CDR3: CASSLQGGKYGYTF. CDR3 DNA: TGTGCCAGCAGCTTGCAGGGGGGAAAGTATGGCTACACCTTC.

This chain links TRBV12-3 or TRBV12-4 with TRBJ1-1, with TRBD1 identical over 9 bases. V shed 6 bases, J shed 8 bases, and the junction held 7 bases outside the gene matches. The CDR3 contains 13 residues. As DNA, the CDR3 is TGTGCCAGCAGCCGGGACAGGGTAGGGGAAGCTTTCTTT. Translating gives CASSRDRVGEAFF.

This chain uses TRBV3-1 (or the pseudogene TRBV3-2) with TRBJ2-2, with D perhaps TRBD1 (6 bases). Germline V gene lookup returns CDR1 LGHDT and CDR2 YNNKEL (reference sequence). Between the trimmed V and J ends, which lost 4 bases and 5 bases, there was a span of 14 bases. CDR3 length: 15 amino acids. CDR3 nucleotide sequence: TGTGCCAGCAGCCCACCCAGGGGTGGGACCGGGGAGCTGTTTTTT. This codes for CASSPPRGGTGELFF.

The chain carries TRBV11-1 and TRBJ2-1, with D possibly matching TRBD2 (5 bases). Germline values: CDR1 SGHAT, CDR2 FQDESV (reference sequence). The CDR3 spans 15 residues. Between the trimmed V and J ends, which lost 0 bases and 4 bases, there was a span of 10 bases. CDR3 loop: CASSLARGSYNEQFF. The CDR3 coding sequence is TGTGCCAGCAGCTTAGCGCGCGGGTCATACAATGAGCAGTTCTTC.

This clone came up once. This sequence joins TRBV4-2 and TRBJ2-3, with 13 bases aligning to TRBD2. The germline gives CDR1 LGHNA, CDR2 YNFKEQ. With 1 base clipped from V and 1 base from J, the junction kept 14 bases outside the gene matches. There are 21 residues in the CDR3. The CDR3 reads CASSQVKGGWGTSGGTDTQYF. CDR3 DNA: TGTGCCAGCAGCCAAGTAAAGGGCGGTTGGGGGACTAGCGGGGGCACAGATACGCAGTATTTT.

The chain links TRBV5-1 to TRBJ1-1, with D hard to call. The germline CDR1 and CDR2 sequences are SGHRS and YFSETQ. Between the trimmed V and J ends, which lost 0 bases and 1 base, there was a span of 13 bases. The CDR3 length is 16 residues. CDR3 amino acids: CASSLASTARNTEAFF. CDR3 nucleotide sequence: TGCGCCAGCAGCTTGGCCTCTACCGCGAGGAACACTGAAGCTTTCTTT.

The chain recombines TRBV5-1 with TRBJ2-2; weak D call: TRBD1 (6 bases). CDR3 length: 15 residues. CDR1 SGHRS and CDR2 YFSETQ come from the germline V gene. V was trimmed by 7 bases and J by 5 bases, leaving 18 bases between them. The CDR3 loop is CASEGSSRGTGELFF. The DNA for the CDR3 is TGCGCCAGCGAAGGGAGTTCGAGGGGGACCGGGGAGCTGTTTTTT.

The rearrangement joins TRBV11-2 to TRBJ1-2; D ambiguous. CDR1 is SGHAT, CDR2 FQNNGV, per germline. The CDR3 length is 13 residues. V lost 4 bases and J lost 8, with 14 bases in between. For the CDR3, the DNA is TGTGCCAGCAGCTCTGCAGGTTTTGCCGGCTACACCTTC. Protein product: CASSSAGFAGYTF.

The chain recombines TRBV19 with TRBJ1-4, with D possibly being TRBD1 (6 bases). Germline V gene data show CDR1 as LNHDA and CDR2 as SQIVND (reference sequence). V was shortened by 5 bases and J by 5 bases, with 18 bases between the two germline ends. The CDR3 sequence is 16 residues long. CDR3 coding DNA: TGTGCCAGTAGTTCGTACCGACAGGTTTCCAATGAAAAACTGTTTTTT. This translates into CASSSYRQVSNEKLFF.